The TCR beta chain under discussion was sequenced for a study of cytomegalovirus exposure and HLA in healthy donors. 60 Vbeta and 13 Jbeta primers were used in PCR. TCRdb's copy holds only in-frame clones and misses some; the assay was immunoSEQ multiplex PCR. The sample yields approximately 150,000 clones, approximately 76% seen once. Germline CDR1 MNHEY, CDR2 SVGAGI. The CDR3 runs to 16 residues. V gave up 2 bases and J gave up 6 bases; unmatched junction bases: 7. Source material: PBMCs. The receptor comes from a woman aged 18-29 years in good health and CMV-seropositive. This chain joins TRBV6-5 and TRBJ2-1, with 10 bases fitting TRBD2. CDR3 nucleotides: TGTGCCAGCAGTTACCCGACTAGCGGGCCATTCAATGAGCAGTTCTTC. Protein sequence: CASSYPTSGPFNEQFF.